This is a list of T cell receptor beta chains from one sample in a study of cytomegalovirus exposure and HLA in healthy donors. Only in-frame clones appear in the TCRdb table, and some are missing; sequencing was by immunoSEQ multiplex PCR. Among some 130,000 clones listed, 60% to 85% were seen once. The specimen was PBMCs. The receptors were sampled from a male donor in good health and CMV-seropositive. Each CDR3 is given with its conserved first and last residue.

>TRBJ2-5|TRBV7-9|16
CASSRGDRGRSETQYF
>TRBJ2-5|TRBV7-2|14
CASSGQQGQETQYF
>TRBJ2-7|TRBV7-6|12
CASSSGESEQYF
>TRBJ1-6|TRBV27|15
CASSKGYGKSSPLHF
>TRBJ2-7|TRBV5-1|14
CASSERQGAYEQYF
>TRBJ2-5|TRBV5-1|14
CASRTSGGWETQYF
>TRBJ2-4|TRBV28|15
CASSLLLETKNIQYF
>TRBJ2-2|TRBV7-3|12
CASSDSTGELFF
>TRBJ1-3|TRBV9|14
CASSATGIGNTIYF
>TRBJ1-2|TRBV6-5|14
CASSYSRGVYGYPF
>TRBJ2-2|TRBV7-6|16
CASSLVVPGGSGELFF
>TRBJ2-1|TRBV7-2|14
CASSWTGGDNEQFF
>TRBJ1-2|TRBV6-5|13
CASRTALVYGYTF
>TRBJ1-1|TRBV6-5|14
CASSPGQGGTEAFF
>TRBJ1-1|TRBV2|13
CASDPGVFTEAFF
>TRBJ1-5|TRBV9|15
CASSVDPTGGQPQHF
>TRBJ2-2|TRBV4-2|15
CASSQDVGQGRELFF
>TRBJ2-1|TRBV19|11
CASQSRTQQFF
>TRBJ1-2|TRBV27|16
CASSLRPGQGAYGYTF
>TRBJ2-2|TRBV5-1|16
CASSWSLAGVGGELFF
>TRBJ1-1|TRBV5-4|17
CASSQEPTGTGNTEAFF
>TRBJ1-1|TRBV6-5|14
CASSYVLAGTEAFF
>TRBJ1-5|TRBV28|15
CASTKGRVLDQPQHF
>TRBJ2-1|TRBV25-1|15
CASSGTSGHYNEQFF
>TRBJ1-6|TRBV13|12
CASSRLGGPLHF
>TRBJ2-7|TRBV6-5|15
CASSQRRTATYEQYF
>TRBJ2-5|TRBV9|17
CASSVGGTSGTRETQYF
>TRBJ2-7|TRBV27|14
CASSLWTGGHEQYF
>TRBJ2-1|TRBV19|16
CASSRTGTSPYNEQFF
>TRBJ1-2|TRBV19|15
CASSMDGGRNYGYTF
>TRBJ2-2|TRBV6-5|15
CASSLTRDSNGELFF
>TRBJ1-1|TRBV18|16
CASSPQTGQQNTEAFF
>TRBJ1-2|TRBV28|14
CASQTGEMLYGYTF
>TRBJ1-3|TRBV29-1|13
CSVVRGGGNTIYF
>TRBJ2-2|TRBV29-1|15
CSVLGLAGMPGELFF
>TRBJ1-2|TRBV13|22
CASSLGDFYGEINWGPTGGYTF
>TRBJ1-5|TRBV7-2|15
CASSLVHNSNQPQHF